The entry below describes one T cell receptor beta chain. The antigen is not known. Looked up from germline, CDR1 is DFQATT and CDR2 is SNEGSKA (reference sequence). V lost 8 bases to trimming and J lost 6 bases; unmatched junction nucleotides: 6. This CDR3 is built from 12 residues. This sample is part of a study of blood T cells in healthy people across ages. Study-wide results and limits: Significant beta diversity loss was already apparent by age approximately 40, declining roughly linearly.

A J-beta primer mix and a sample-barcoded 5' primer were used in a second PCR of about 7 to 12 cycles. In TCRdb, the 5' RACE reads were re-called with MiXCR into one record per CDR3 protein. The table lists around 690,000 distinct CDR3 sequences, roughly 50% of them singletons. This chain joins TRBV20-1 and TRBJ1-5, with 8 nucleotides matching TRBD1. The specimen was blood. This clonotype originated in a man aged 60 to 75 in good health. The CDR3 DNA reads as TGCAGTAGCGCAGGGGGCGGTCAGCCCCAGCATTTT. It is translated as CSSAGGGQPQHF.